These T cell receptor beta chains were read from a single sample in a study of a mutant IDH1 vaccine in newly diagnosed glioma. The assay was immunoSEQ multiplex PCR, and TCRdb's table has in-frame clones only and misses some. The sample has almost 85,000 clones, 75% to 85% seen once. Antigen specificity for these receptors is unknown. The starting material was PBMCs, obtained from a glioma patient whose treatment included an IDH1 peptide vaccine. The receptors were gathered from a young man with glioma. Some clones in this sample may be carry-over from other donors' samples. Each CDR3 is given with its conserved first and last residue. D genes are given only for firm matches. Size values are once, few and many counts, or a class for expanded clones, and some rows have none.

CDR3 | DNA | V | D | J | size
CASSFRGTEAFF | TGTGCCAGCAGTTTCCGGGGTACTGAAGCTTTCTTT | TRBV27 | - | TRBJ1-1 | -
CASRETDFSGNTIYF | TGTGCCAGCAGGGAGACCGATTTCTCTGGAAACACCATATATTTT | TRBV2 | - | TRBJ1-3 | -
CASSLLLGVYEQYF | TGTGCCAGCAGCTTATTACTAGGAGTCTACGAGCAGTACTTC | TRBV5-5 | - | TRBJ2-7 | -
CASSQDLGLAGGGFYNEQFF | TGTGCCAGCAGCCAAGATCTCGGACTAGCGGGAGGGGGGTTCTACAATGAGCAGTTCTTC | TRBV4-2 | TRBD2 | TRBJ2-1 | -
CASSFGGVNYGYTF | TGTGCCAGCAGTTTTGGCGGGGTAAACTATGGCTACACCTTC | TRBV28 | - | TRBJ1-2 | -
CASSFLSGGAFDTQYF | TGTGCCAGCAGCTTCCTTAGCGGGGGGGCCTTCGACACGCAGTATTTT | TRBV5-4 | TRBD2 | TRBJ2-3 | -
CASSQTGRPDTQYF | TGCGCCAGCAGTCAGACAGGGCGGCCAGATACGCAGTATTTT | TRBV10-1 | TRBD1 | TRBJ2-3 | once
CASRLRQLAVYEQYF | TGTGCCAGCAGACTCCGACAGTTAGCTGTCTACGAGCAGTACTTC | TRBV6-5 | - | TRBJ2-7 | -
CAIIDGVDSNQPQHF | TGTGCCATCATCGACGGAGTAGATAGCAATCAGCCCCAGCATTTT | TRBV6-1 | - | TRBJ1-5 | -
CASGRGDYGYTF | TGTGCCAGTGGGCGGGGGGACTATGGCTACACTTTC | TRBV19 | - | TRBJ1-2 | -
CSVGGTTEGETQYF | TGCAGCGTTGGGGGCACGACTGAGGGAGAGACCCAGTACTTC | TRBV29-1 | - | TRBJ2-5 | -
CASTGGLRYQPQHF | TGTGCCAGTACGGGAGGACTCCGTTATCAGCCCCAGCATTTT | TRBV19 | - | TRBJ1-5 | few
CASSLQGLQETQYF | TGCGCCAGCAGCTTGCAGGGCCTACAAGAGACCCAGTACTTC | TRBV5-1 | - | TRBJ2-5 | -
CASSLLGGVDNEQFF | TGTGCCAGCAGCCTCCTGGGGGGGGTAGACAATGAGCAGTTCTTC | TRBV21-1 | - | TRBJ2-1 | -
CASSLAGEGWDTQYF | TGTGCCAGCAGCTTAGCGGGAGAGGGTTGGGATACGCAGTATTTT | TRBV5-4 | TRBD2 | TRBJ2-3 | -
CASSVSGTPYEQYF | TGTGCCAGCAGCGTTAGCGGGACCCCCTACGAGCAGTACTTC | TRBV9 | TRBD2 | TRBJ2-7 | -
CASRMEKAFF | TGTGCCAGTAGGATGGAAAAAGCTTTCTTT | TRBV19 | - | TRBJ1-1 | few
CASSPGDRGRQETQYF | TGCGCCAGCAGCCCAGGGGACAGGGGGCGCCAAGAGACCCAGTACTTC | TRBV4-1 | TRBD1 | TRBJ2-5 | -
CASSLDRENTGELFF | TGTGCCAGCAGCTTGGACAGGGAGAACACCGGGGAGCTGTTTTTT | TRBV5-4 | - | TRBJ2-2 | few
CASSITREPQHF | TGTGCCAGTAGTATAACCAGGGAGCCCCAGCATTTT | TRBV19 | - | TRBJ1-5 | few
CASSEWEEQYF | TGTGCCAGCAGTGAATGGGAGGAGCAGTACTTC | TRBV6-1 | - | TRBJ2-7 | -
CASSLGQGVYNEQFF | TGTGCCAGCAGCTTGGGACAGGGGGTCTACAATGAGCAGTTCTTC | TRBV7-9 | TRBD1 | TRBJ2-1 | -
CASSGFRGAQETQYF | TGTGCCAGCAGTGGGTTCAGGGGGGCCCAAGAGACCCAGTACTTC | TRBV25-1 | - | TRBJ2-5 | -
CASSSTTGETQYF | TGTGCCAGCAGTTCGACCACAGGGGAGACCCAGTACTTC | TRBV28 | - | TRBJ2-5 | -
CAWSMGADQPQHF | TGTGCCTGGAGTATGGGGGCTGATCAGCCCCAGCATTTT | TRBV30 | - | TRBJ1-5 | -
CATSWERGLGAVDEQFF | TGTGCCACCAGCTGGGAGCGTGGGCTAGGGGCAGTTGATGAGCAGTTCTTC | TRBV15 | - | TRBJ2-1 | -
CASSLDGATDTEAFF | TGCGCCAGCAGCTTGGATGGAGCGACGGACACTGAAGCTTTCTTT | TRBV5-1 | - | TRBJ1-1 | -
CSVDYRSTDTQYF | TGCAGCGTTGACTACCGATCCACAGATACGCAGTATTTT | TRBV29-1 | - | TRBJ2-3 | -
CASSLSQDSGGEQYF | TGTGCCAGCAGCTTAAGTCAGGACTCGGGGGGGGAGCAGTACTTC | TRBV7-6 | TRBD2 | TRBJ2-7 | -
CASSPGGQVNYGYTF | TGTGCCAGCAGCCCGGGGGGACAGGTGAACTATGGCTACACCTTC | TRBV5-4 | TRBD1 | TRBJ1-2 | -